The sequence of this TCR beta chain was determined in a study of CD8 T cells in ankylosing spondylitis. This clonotype was counted ten times or more. What it binds is not known. MiXCR, run by TCRdb on the 5' RACE reads, gives a single entry per CDR3 protein. The table lists roughly 64,000 distinct CDR3 sequences, more than 5.5% of them singletons. General study results and limits: Among TCR beta sequences, a motif of eight highly homologous variants appeared characteristic of ankylosing spondylitis blood. Prior work had noted some motif variants in reactive arthritis blood and synovial fluid.

The CDR3 is made up of 15 amino acids. V lost 5 bases and J lost 0, with 14 bases in between. The V gene's germline CDR1 is MDHEN and CDR2 SYDVKM. Sequencing was carried out using synovial fluid, either unsorted or a sorted T cell fraction (not recorded which). This TCR was recovered from a male donor with ankylosing spondylitis. The V and J genes are TRBV28 and TRBJ2-7; the D gene is possibly TRBD1 (6 bases). The CDR3 sequence is CASSRFGQSSYEQYF. Written as DNA, the CDR3 is TGTGCCAGCAGTCGTTTCGGACAGTCCTCCTACGAGCAGTACTTC.